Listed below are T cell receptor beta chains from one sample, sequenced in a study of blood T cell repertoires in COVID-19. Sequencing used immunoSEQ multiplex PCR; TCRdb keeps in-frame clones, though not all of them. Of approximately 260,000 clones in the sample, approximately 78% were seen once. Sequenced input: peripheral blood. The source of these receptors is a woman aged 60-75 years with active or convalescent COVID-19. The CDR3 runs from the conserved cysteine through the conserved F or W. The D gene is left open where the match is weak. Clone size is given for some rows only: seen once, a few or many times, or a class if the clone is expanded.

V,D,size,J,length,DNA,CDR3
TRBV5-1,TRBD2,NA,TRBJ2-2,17,TGCGCCAGCAGCCTCCTCCCTAGCGGTGTGAACACCGGGGAGCTGTTTTTT,CASSLLPSGVNTGELFF
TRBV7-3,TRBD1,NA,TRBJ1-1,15,TGTGCCAGCAGCCCACAGGGGCGGGAGGACACTGAAGCTTTCTTT,CASSPQGREDTEAFF
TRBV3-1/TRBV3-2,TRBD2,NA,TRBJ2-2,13,TGTGCCAGCGGCGGGGGGGCGAGCGGGGAGCTGTTTTTT,CASGGGASGELFF
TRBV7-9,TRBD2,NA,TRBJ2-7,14,TGTGCCAGCAGCTCCGGGGGGGGAGCCTACGAGCAGTACTTC,CASSSGGGAYEQYF
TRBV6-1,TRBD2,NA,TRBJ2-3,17,TGTGCCAGCAGTGCCTCTAGCGGGGGTGATCAGAGGGTTACGCAGTATTTT,CASSASSGGDQRVTQYF
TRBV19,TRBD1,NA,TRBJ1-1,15,TGTGCCAGTAGTAAACAGGGGCCAGGAAACACTGAAGCTTTCTTT,CASSKQGPGNTEAFF
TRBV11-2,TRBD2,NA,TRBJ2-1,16,TGTGCCAGCAGCCGGAACCTAGCGGGGGGGCAAAATGAGCAGTTCTTC,CASSRNLAGGQNEQFF
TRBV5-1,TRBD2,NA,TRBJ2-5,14,TGCGCCAGCAGCTCGGGACTAGCGCAAGAGACCCAGTACTTC,CASSSGLAQETQYF
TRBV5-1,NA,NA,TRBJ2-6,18,TGCGCCAGCAGCTTGGGCTGGGGGCCCAGCTCTGGGGCCAACGTCCTGACTTTC,CASSLGWGPSSGANVLTF
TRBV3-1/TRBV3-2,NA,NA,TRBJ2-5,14,TGTGCCAGCAGCCTACGCCAGGGAGGAGAGACCCAGTACTTC,CASSLRQGGETQYF
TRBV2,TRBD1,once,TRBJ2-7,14,TGTGCCAGCAGTGCTTGGACAGGGGCTTACGAGCAGTACTTC,CASSAWTGAYEQYF
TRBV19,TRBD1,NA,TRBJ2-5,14,TGTGCCAGTGCTCCCAGGGGGCGCGGGGAGACCCAGTACTTC,CASAPRGRGETQYF
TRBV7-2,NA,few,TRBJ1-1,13,TGTGCCAGCAGACCGACTTTTGGCACTGAAGCTTTCTTT,CASRPTFGTEAFF
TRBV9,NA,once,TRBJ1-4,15,TGTGCCAGCAGCGGAGGACAGTCGACGGGGGAAAAACTGTTTTTT,CASSGGQSTGEKLFF
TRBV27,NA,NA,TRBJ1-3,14,TGTGCCAGCAGTTTAGGCCACTCTGGAAACACCATATATTTT,CASSLGHSGNTIYF